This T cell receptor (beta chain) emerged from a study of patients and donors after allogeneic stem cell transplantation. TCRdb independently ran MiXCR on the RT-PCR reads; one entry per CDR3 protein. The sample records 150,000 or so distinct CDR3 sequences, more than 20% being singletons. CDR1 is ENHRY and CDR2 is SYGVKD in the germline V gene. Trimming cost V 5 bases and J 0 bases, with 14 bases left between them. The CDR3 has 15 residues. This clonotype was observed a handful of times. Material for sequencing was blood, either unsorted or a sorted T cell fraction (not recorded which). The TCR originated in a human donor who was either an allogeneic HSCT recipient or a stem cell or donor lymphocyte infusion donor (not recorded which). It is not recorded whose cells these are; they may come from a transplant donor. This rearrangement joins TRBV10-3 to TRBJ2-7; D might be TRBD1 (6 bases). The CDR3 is CAISHRDTASYEQYF. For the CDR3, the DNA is TGTGCCATCAGTCACCGGGACACAGCCTCCTACGAGCAGTACTTC.